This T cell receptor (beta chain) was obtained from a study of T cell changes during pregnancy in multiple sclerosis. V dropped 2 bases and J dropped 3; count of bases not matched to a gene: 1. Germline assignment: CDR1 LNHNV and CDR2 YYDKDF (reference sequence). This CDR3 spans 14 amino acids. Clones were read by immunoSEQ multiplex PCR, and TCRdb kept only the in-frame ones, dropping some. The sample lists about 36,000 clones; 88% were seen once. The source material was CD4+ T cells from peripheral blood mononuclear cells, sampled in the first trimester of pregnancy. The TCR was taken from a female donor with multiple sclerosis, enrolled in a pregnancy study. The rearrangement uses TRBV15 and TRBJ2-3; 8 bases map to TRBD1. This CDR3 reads CATSRRTGTDTQYF. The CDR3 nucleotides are TGTGCCACCAGCAGACGGACAGGGACAGATACGCAGTATTTT.